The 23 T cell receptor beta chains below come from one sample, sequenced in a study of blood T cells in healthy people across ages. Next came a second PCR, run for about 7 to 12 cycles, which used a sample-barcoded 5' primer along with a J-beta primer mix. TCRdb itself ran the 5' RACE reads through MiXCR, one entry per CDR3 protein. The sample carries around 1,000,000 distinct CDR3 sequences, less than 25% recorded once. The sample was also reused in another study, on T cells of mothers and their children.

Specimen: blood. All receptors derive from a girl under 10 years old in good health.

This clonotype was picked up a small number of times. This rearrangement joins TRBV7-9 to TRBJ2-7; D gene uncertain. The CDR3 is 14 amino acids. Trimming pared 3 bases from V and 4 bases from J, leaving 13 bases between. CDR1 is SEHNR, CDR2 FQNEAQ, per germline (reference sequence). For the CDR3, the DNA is TGTGCCAGCAGCTTGGCAGGCCGAGTTTACGAGCAGTACTTC. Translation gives CASSLAGRVYEQYF.

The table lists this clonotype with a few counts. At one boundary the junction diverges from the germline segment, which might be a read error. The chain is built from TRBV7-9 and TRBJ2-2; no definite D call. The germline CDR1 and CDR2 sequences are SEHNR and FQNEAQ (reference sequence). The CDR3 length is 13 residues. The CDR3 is CASSHQKGGELFF. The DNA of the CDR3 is TGCGCCAGCAGCCATCAGAAGGGCGGGGAGCTGTTTTTT.

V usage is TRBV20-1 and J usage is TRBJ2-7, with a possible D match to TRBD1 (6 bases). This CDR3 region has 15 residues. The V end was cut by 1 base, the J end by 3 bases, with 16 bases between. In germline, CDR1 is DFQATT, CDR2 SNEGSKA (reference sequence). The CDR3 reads CSARVPGHILYEQYF. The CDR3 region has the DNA TGCAGTGCTAGAGTGCCGGGACACATTCTCTACGAGCAGTACTTC.

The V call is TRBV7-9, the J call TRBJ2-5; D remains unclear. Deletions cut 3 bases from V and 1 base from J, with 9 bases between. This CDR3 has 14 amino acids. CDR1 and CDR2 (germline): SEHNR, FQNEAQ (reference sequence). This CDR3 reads CASSFKRTQETQYF. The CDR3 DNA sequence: TGTGCCAGCAGCTTCAAAAGGACCCAAGAGACCCAGTACTTC.

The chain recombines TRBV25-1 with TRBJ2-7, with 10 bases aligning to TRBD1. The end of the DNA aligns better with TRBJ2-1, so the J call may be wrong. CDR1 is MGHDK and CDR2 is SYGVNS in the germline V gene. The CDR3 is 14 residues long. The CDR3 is CASVPGTGVDEQFF. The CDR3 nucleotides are TGTGCCAGCGTCCCCGGGACAGGGGTGGATGAGCAGTTCTTC.

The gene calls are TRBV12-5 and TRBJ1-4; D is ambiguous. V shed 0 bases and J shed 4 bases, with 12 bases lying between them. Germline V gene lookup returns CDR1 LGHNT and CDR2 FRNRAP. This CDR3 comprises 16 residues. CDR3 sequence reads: CASGLVPLHINEKLFF. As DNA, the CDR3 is TGTGCTAGTGGTTTGGTACCTCTACACATTAATGAAAAACTGTTTTTT.

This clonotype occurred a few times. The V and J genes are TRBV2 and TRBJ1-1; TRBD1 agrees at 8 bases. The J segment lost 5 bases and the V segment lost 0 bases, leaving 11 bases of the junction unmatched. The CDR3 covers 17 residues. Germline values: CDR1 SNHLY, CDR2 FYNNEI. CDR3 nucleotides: TGTGCCAGCAGTGAAGCGCCCCGGACAGGGAGGGGAACTGAAGCTTTCTTT. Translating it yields CASSEAPRTGRGTEAFF.

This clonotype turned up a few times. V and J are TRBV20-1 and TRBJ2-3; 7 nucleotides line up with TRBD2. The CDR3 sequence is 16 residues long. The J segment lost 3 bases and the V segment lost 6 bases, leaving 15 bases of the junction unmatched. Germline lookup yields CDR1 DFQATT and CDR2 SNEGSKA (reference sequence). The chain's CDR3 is CSAVPRGAGETDTQYF. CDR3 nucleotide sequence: TGCAGTGCCGTCCCTCGGGGTGCGGGAGAAACAGATACGCAGTATTTT.

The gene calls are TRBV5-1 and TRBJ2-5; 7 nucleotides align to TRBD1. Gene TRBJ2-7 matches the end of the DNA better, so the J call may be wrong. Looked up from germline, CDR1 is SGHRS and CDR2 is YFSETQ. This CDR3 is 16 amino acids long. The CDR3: CASSPTTGKSSYEQYF. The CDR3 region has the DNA TGCGCCAGCAGCCCTACGACAGGGAAGAGTAGCTACGAGCAGTACTTC.

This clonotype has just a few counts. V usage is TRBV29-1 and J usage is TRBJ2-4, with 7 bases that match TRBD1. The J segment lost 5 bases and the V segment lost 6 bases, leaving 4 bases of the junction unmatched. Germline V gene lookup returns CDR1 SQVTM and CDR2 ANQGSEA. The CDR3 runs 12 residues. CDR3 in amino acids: CSVGQAENIQYF. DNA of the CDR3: TGCAGCGTAGGACAGGCCGAAAACATTCAGTACTTC.

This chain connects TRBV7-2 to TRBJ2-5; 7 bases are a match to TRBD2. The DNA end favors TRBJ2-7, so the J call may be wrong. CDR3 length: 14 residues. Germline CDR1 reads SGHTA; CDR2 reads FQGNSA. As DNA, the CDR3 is TGTGCCAGCAGCCGATGGGACTACTCCTACGAGCAGTACTTC. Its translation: CASSRWDYSYEQYF.

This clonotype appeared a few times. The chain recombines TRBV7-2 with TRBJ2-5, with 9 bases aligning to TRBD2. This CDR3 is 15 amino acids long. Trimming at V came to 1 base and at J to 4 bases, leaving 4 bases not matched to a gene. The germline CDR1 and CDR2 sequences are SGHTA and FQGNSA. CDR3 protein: CASSLVASGVETQYF. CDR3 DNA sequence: TGTGCCAGCAGCTTAGTGGCTAGCGGGGTAGAGACCCAGTACTTC. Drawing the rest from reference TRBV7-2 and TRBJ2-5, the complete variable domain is GAGVSQSPSNKVTEKGKDVELRCDPISGHTALYWYRQSLGQGLEFLIYFQGNSAPDKSGLPSDRFSAERTGGSVSTLTIQRTQQEDSAVYLCASSLVASGVETQYFGPGTRLLVL.

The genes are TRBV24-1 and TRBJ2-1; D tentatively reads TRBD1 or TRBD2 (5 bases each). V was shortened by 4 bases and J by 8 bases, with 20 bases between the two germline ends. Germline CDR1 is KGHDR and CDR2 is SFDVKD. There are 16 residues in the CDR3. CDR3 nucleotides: TGTGCCACCAGTGAACCCGGGGCTAGCAGTTCACATGAGCAGTTCTTC. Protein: CATSEPGASSSHEQFF.

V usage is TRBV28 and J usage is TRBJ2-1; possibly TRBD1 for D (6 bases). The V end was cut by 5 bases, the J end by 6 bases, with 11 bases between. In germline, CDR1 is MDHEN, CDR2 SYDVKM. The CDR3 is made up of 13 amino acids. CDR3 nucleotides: TGTGCCAGCAGTCGGACAGCCGTCAATGAGCAGTTCTTC. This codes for CASSRTAVNEQFF.

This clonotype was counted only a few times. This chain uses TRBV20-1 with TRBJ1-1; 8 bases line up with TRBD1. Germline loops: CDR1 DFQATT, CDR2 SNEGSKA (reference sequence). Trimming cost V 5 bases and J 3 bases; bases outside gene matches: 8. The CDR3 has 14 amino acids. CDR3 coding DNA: TGCAGTGCTCAGGACAGGGACTACGACACTGAAGCTTTCTTT. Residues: CSAQDRDYDTEAFF.

Here the CDR3 DNA reads TGTGCCAGCAGTGCCTCGTCAGGGGTCCAAATATCGAACACTGAAGCTTTCTTT. Protein: CASSASSGVQISNTEAFF. The chain has TRBV27 and TRBJ1-1; possibly TRBD1 for D (6 bases). The CDR3 extends over 18 amino acids. Germline lookup yields CDR1 MNHEY and CDR2 SMNVEV (reference sequence). Trimming pared 5 bases from V and 1 base from J, leaving 23 bases between.

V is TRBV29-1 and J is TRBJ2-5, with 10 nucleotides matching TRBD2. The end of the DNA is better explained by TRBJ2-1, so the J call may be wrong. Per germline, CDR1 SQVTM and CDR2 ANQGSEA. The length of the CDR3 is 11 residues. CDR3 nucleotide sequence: TGCAGCGTTTATAGCGGGGGGAAGCAGTTCTTC. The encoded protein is CSVYSGGKQFF.

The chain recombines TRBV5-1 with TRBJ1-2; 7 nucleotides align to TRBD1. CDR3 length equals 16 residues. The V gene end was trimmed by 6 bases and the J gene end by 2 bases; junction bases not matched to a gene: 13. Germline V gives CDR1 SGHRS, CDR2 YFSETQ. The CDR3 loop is CASIAGPGQQNYGYTF. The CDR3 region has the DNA TGCGCCAGCATCGCTGGGCCGGGACAGCAAAACTATGGCTACACCTTC. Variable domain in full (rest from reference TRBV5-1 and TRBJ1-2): KAGVTQTPRYLIKTRGQQVTLSCSPISGHRSVSWYQQTPGQGLQFLFEYFSETQRNKGNFPGRFSGRQFSNSRSEMNVSTLELGDSALYLCASIAGPGQQNYGYTFGSGTRLTVV.

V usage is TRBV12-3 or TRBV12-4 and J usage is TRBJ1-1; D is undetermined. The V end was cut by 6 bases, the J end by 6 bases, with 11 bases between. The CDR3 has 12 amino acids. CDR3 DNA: TGTGCCAGCAGGGTGCAAGGAGCTGAAGCTTTCTTT. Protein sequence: CASRVQGAEAFF.

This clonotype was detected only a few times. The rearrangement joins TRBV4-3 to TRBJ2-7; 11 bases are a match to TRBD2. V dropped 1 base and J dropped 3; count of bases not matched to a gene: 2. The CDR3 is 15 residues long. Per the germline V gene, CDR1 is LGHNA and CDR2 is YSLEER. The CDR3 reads CASSQVTSGGYEQYF. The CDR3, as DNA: TGCGCCAGCAGCCAAGTCACTAGCGGGGGCTACGAGCAGTACTTC.

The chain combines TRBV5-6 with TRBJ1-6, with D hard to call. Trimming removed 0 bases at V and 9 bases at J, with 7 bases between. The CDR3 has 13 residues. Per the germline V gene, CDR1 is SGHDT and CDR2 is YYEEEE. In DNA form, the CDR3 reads TGTGCCAGCAGCTTGGATACGGGTTCACCCCTCCACTTT. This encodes CASSLDTGSPLHF.

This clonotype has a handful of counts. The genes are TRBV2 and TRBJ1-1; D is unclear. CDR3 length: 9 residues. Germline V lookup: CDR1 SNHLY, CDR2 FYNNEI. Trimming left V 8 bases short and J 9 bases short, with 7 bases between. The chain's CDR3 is CASHDKAFF. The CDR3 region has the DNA TGTGCCAGCCACGACAAAGCTTTCTTT.

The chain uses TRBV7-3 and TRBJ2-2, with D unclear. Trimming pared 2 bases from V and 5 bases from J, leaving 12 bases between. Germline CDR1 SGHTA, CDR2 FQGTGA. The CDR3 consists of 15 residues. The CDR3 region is CASSLSGEWTGELFF. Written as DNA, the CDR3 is TGTGCCAGCAGCTTATCCGGAGAGTGGACCGGGGAGCTGTTTTTT.